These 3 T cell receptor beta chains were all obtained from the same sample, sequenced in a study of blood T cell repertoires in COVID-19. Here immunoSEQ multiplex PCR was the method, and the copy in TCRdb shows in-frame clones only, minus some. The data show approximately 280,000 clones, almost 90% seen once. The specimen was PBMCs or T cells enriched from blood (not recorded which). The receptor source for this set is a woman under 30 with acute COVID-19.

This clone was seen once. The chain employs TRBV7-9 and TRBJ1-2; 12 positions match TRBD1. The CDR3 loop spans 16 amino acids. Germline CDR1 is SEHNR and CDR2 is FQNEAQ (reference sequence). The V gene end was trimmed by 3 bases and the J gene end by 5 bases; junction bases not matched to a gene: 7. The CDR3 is CASSLGTGGAWYGYTF. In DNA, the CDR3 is TGTGCCAGCAGCTTGGGGACAGGGGGCGCTTGGTATGGCTACACCTTC. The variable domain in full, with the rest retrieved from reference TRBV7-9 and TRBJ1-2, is DTGVSQNPRHKITKRGQNVTFRCDPISEHNRLYWYRQTLGQGPEFLTYFQNEAQLEKSRLLSDRFSAERPKGSFSTLEIQRTEQGDSAMYLCASSLGTGGAWYGYTFGSGTRLTVV.

The CDR3: CASSSPRKILTSTDTQYF. The CDR3 DNA reads as TGTGCCAGCAGTTCCCCTAGAAAAATCCTAACTAGCACAGATACGCAGTATTTT. The gene calls are TRBV28 and TRBJ2-3; D is undetermined. This CDR3 is built from 18 residues. The V gene's germline CDR1 is MDHEN and CDR2 SYDVKM. V lost 4 bases, J lost 0 bases, and 20 bases lay in between.

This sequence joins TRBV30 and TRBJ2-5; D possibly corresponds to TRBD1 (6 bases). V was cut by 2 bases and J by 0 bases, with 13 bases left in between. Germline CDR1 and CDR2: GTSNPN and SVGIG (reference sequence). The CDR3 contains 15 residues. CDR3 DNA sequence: TGTGCCTGGAGTCTGGACAGCCCTTACCAAGAGACCCAGTACTTC. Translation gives CAWSLDSPYQETQYF.